Presented here are 16 T cell receptor beta chains from one specimen sequenced in a study of cytomegalovirus exposure and HLA in healthy donors. PCR used 60 Vbeta primers and 13 Jbeta primers. Sequencing used immunoSEQ multiplex PCR; TCRdb keeps in-frame clones, though not all of them. Of some 78,000 clones listed, 80% were seen once; the top ten hold 32%. The specimen was PBMCs. These receptors were collected from a man aged 45-60 years in good health and CMV-seropositive.

V gene TRBV18 combines with J gene TRBJ2-2, with 10 bases matching TRBD2. Germline CDR1 KGHSH, CDR2 LQKENI. The length of the CDR3 is 17 residues. The V segment lost 1 base and the J segment 0 bases; nucleotides outside the gene matches: 2. The CDR3 sequence: CASSPLSGGPNTGELFF. CDR3 coding DNA: TGTGCCAGCTCACCACTTAGCGGGGGGCCGAACACCGGGGAGCTGTTTTTT.

Only one count was recorded for this clone. The rearrangement links TRBV29-1 to TRBJ1-1; D remains unclear. Germline-derived CDR1 and CDR2 are SQVTM and ANQGSEA. V gave up 7 bases and J gave up 2 bases, with 17 bases separating them. The CDR3 is 14 amino acids. CDR3 in amino acids: CSARGTIDNTEAFF. Written as DNA, the CDR3 is TGCAGCGCCCGCGGCACAATAGATAACACTGAAGCTTTCTTT.

The chain joins TRBV15 to TRBJ1-1, with 9 bases aligning to TRBD1. CDR3 size: 15 residues. J was trimmed by 1 base and V by 7 bases; bases with no gene match: 7. The germline V gene encodes CDR1 LNHNV and CDR2 YYDKDF (reference sequence). The CDR3 loop reads CATNPGQGWNTEAFF. The CDR3 DNA sequence: TGTGCCACCAACCCGGGACAGGGATGGAACACTGAAGCTTTCTTT.

J is TRBJ2-7 and V is TRBV23-1; no reliable D call. TRBV23-1 is assigned to the ORF class and has an uncertain function. The CDR3 consists of 16 residues. V dropped 6 bases and J dropped 8 bases, with 26 bases sitting between them. The CDR3 region is CASSPGGRTYTSKQYF. CDR3 nucleotides: TGCGCCAGCAGCCCCGGTGGGCGAACTTATACCTCTAAGCAGTACTTC.

This chain joins TRBV18 and TRBJ1-5, with D tentatively TRBD1 (6 bases). Germline CDR1 KGHSH, CDR2 LQKENI. V gave up 5 bases and J gave up 4 bases, with 12 bases separating them. This CDR3 is 14 amino acids long. The CDR3 is CASSGTNRNQPQHF. The CDR3 nucleotides read TGTGCCAGCTCAGGGACAAACAGGAATCAGCCCCAGCATTTT.

The chain combines TRBV4-1 with TRBJ2-2; D is undetermined. This CDR3 has 13 residues. Looked up from germline, CDR1 is MGHRA and CDR2 is YSYEKL. Trimming pared 2 bases from V and 3 bases from J, leaving 4 bases between. The CDR3 loop is CASSQSYTGELFF. The CDR3 nucleotides read TGCGCCAGCAGCCAATCTTACACCGGGGAGCTGTTTTTT.

As regards this clone: Sequence at one end of the junction differs from germline and may be a read error. CDR3 sequence (DNA): TGTTCCAGCAGCTTAGCCTCGGGACAGACCTACGAGCAGTACTTC. It codes for CSSSLASGQTYEQYF. The chain employs TRBV7-9 and TRBJ2-7; 7 nucleotides line up with TRBD1. CDR1 is SEHNR, CDR2 FQNEAQ, per germline (reference sequence). This CDR3 has 15 amino acids.

The gene calls are TRBV10-2 and TRBJ1-3, with 9 bases aligning to TRBD1. Per the germline V gene, CDR1 is WSHSY and CDR2 is SAAADI. The CDR3 runs 15 residues. Germline trimming cut 6 bases from V and 4 bases from J; bases unmatched to any gene: 7. CDR3 DNA sequence: TGCGCCAGCAGAACCGGGACAGGGATCGGAAACACCATATATTTT. It is translated as CASRTGTGIGNTIYF.

The chain employs TRBV19 and TRBJ2-7; 14 bases agree with TRBD2. There are 14 residues in the CDR3. Germline CDR1 reads LNHDA; CDR2 reads SQIVND (reference sequence). With 5 bases clipped from V and 5 bases from J, the junction kept 2 bases outside the gene matches. As DNA, the CDR3 is TGTGCCAGTAGTGTGGGACTAGCGGGAGACGAGCAGTACTTC. Its protein is CASSVGLAGDEQYF.

V and J are TRBV11-3 and TRBJ2-1, with 13 bases identical to TRBD2. The CDR3 sequence is 18 residues long. The V gene end was trimmed by 4 bases and the J gene end by 5 bases; junction bases not matched to a gene: 11. Germline assignment: CDR1 SGHNT and CDR2 YENEEA. The DNA of the CDR3 is TGTGCCAGCAGCTCCTCACTAGCGGGAGGGCCGGGGCACAATGAGCAGTTCTTC. As protein: CASSSSLAGGPGHNEQFF.

The chain is built from TRBV10-1 and TRBJ1-3; the D gene is possibly TRBD1 (5 bases). The CDR3 covers 17 residues. CDR1 is WNHNN and CDR2 is SYGVQD in the germline V gene (reference sequence). The V end lost 10 bases, the J end lost 0 bases, and 22 bases lay between the germline ends. In nucleotides, the CDR3 is TGCGCCACCAGACAGATTTTTCCCTTTCACTCTGGAAACACCATATATTTT. It is translated as CATRQIFPFHSGNTIYF.

A few counts support this clone. The chain employs TRBV4-1 and TRBJ1-6; the match to TRBD1 covers 10 bases. The V gene end was trimmed by 5 bases and the J gene end by 6 bases; junction bases not matched to a gene: 7. Germline loops: CDR1 MGHRA, CDR2 YSYEKL. This CDR3 is 16 amino acids long. The CDR3 protein is CASSLPRDRGNSPLHF. The CDR3 nucleotides read TGCGCCAGCAGCTTACCCCGGGACAGGGGTAATTCACCCCTCCACTTT.

The CDR3 bases are TGTGCCAGTACCCCCCGGACAGGGGTCGTGGACGAGCAGTACTTC. Translation: CASTPRTGVVDEQYF. The chain joins TRBV19 to TRBJ2-7; 9 bases are a match to TRBD1. This CDR3 comprises 15 residues. V lost 7 bases to trimming and J lost 5 bases; unmatched junction nucleotides: 12. Germline V gene data show CDR1 as LNHDA and CDR2 as SQIVND (reference sequence).

V and J are TRBV7-2 and TRBJ2-7; D is possibly TRBD2 (5 bases). CDR1 is SGHTA, CDR2 FQGNSA, per germline. This CDR3 is built from 16 residues. The V gene lost 1 base and the J gene lost 3 bases, with 16 bases spanning the gap. The CDR3: CASSLDHFVGNYEQYF. The CDR3 region has the DNA TGTGCCAGCAGCTTAGATCATTTTGTCGGGAACTACGAGCAGTACTTC. Combining the CDR3 with reference TRBV7-2 and TRBJ2-7 gives the whole variable domain GAGVSQSPSNKVTEKGKDVELRCDPISGHTALYWYRQSLGQGLEFLIYFQGNSAPDKSGLPSDRFSAERTGGSVSTLTIQRTQQEDSAVYLCASSLDHFVGNYEQYFGPGTRLTVT.

J is TRBJ1-4 and V is TRBV7-9; D perhaps matches TRBD1 (5 bases). V lost 5 bases, J lost 0 bases, and 10 bases lay in between. Germline CDR1 SEHNR, CDR2 FQNEAQ (reference sequence). This CDR3 spans 15 amino acids. As DNA, the CDR3 is TGTGCCAGCAGCCCCGGACAAGCAACTAATGAAAAACTGTTTTTT. This codes for CASSPGQATNEKLFF.

The chain employs TRBV4-3 and TRBJ2-1, with 11 positions matching TRBD2. V gave up 1 base and J gave up 4 bases; unmatched junction bases: 0. The germline V gene has CDR1 LGHNA and CDR2 YSLEER. The CDR3 spans 15 residues. As DNA, the CDR3 is TGCGCCAGCAGCCAAGGGACTAGCGGGTACAATGAGCAGTTCTTC. This sequence encodes CASSQGTSGYNEQFF.